Given below is one TCR beta chain in context. Its binding antigen is unknown. Per-base quality was not reported, and no clone a single base away is much larger than it. This specimen belongs to a study of blood T cell repertoires in COVID-19 (TCRdb year 2020). Broadly, across the study: Collaborator samples came from the United States, Italy and Spain and covered acute and convalescent phases of COVID-19. The samples were drawn from two sources: the first 160 participants of the ongoing ImmuneRACE study, and 1,200 or so subjects contributed by 6 global collaborators. The prospective study material was composed of cDNA or gDNA derived from T cells, B-cell-depleted T cells, or PBMCs. The repertoires were released in a freely available public database meant as a resource for research on the immune response to SARS-CoV-2. Sample metadata almost always included a de-identified subject ID, COVID-19 status, age in years and sex. Subjects who had been exposed to COVID-19, were actively infected with it, or had recovered from it provided the deeply sampled blood TCRbeta repertoires that made up the dataset. Where available, HLA class I and class II types were obtained from metadata supplied by the sample provider rather than from assay-based typing.

TCRbeta CDR3 regions were amplified from genomic DNA using the immunoSEQ Assay, a bias-controlled multiplex PCR. Turning to the authors' computational methods: The number of nucleated cells in each sample was estimated from the amplification of reference gene primers within the assay. To quantify the absolute abundance of each unique TCRbeta CDR3 rearrangement, sequence reads were collapsed and filtered. For each sample, productive Simpson clonality was calculated by taking the square root of Simpson's diversity index across productive rearrangements. TCRdb provides this immuneACCESS table in a form limited to in-frame rearrangements. Some clones are lacking; in checked studies, under half of them reflect an unresolved V gene, and why the rest are absent is not known. V, J and clone size were drawn from that table, and D and trimming were deduced from the DNA. In this sample the table shows 78,000 or so clones, roughly 87% of which occur a single time. The leading ten clones occupy roughly 6.8% of the sample.

Whole blood was collected in K2EDTA tubes by collaborating institutions according to the institutions' own protocols. Collaborator samples were shipped for TCRbeta analysis as frozen whole blood, isolated PBMCs, or DNA extracted from either sample type. Paper-wide results and their limitations: The quantity of clinical and demographic metadata differed by source and by participant and was supplied without curation.

The TCR was taken from a woman aged 45-59 years with acute or convalescent COVID-19. The sequencing input was peripheral blood.

The bases read TGCGCCAGCAGCTCTAGCACAGATACGCAGTATTTT. Translated, this gives CASSSSTDTQYF. Here the chain combines TRBV5-1 and TRBJ2-3; the D gene lacks a confident call. CDR1 and CDR2 are drawn from the germline V gene: SGHRS, YFSETQ. Counted from cysteine to phenylalanine, this CDR3 has 12 amino acids. Only the CDR3 region is kept as DNA, spanning 36 bases read in frame from base 1. Trimming costs V 3 bases and J 0 bases, and their ends lie 2 bases apart.